The 26 T cell receptor beta chains presented below share a single source sample, sequenced in a study of T cell responses to AZD1222 COVID-19 vaccine. Profiling relied on immunoSEQ multiplex PCR, and the TCRdb table lists in-frame clones only, not all of them. There are roughly 180,000 clones in the sample; more than 85% occur only once, and 3% to 3.5% lies in the top ten. The sequences come from peripheral blood, collected 28 days after the second AZD1222 dose. The receptor source for this set is an adult who received the AZD1222 COVID-19 vaccine.

The V and J genes are TRBV5-1 and TRBJ2-7; 7 bases match TRBD1. The germline CDR1 and CDR2 sequences are SGHRS and YFSETQ. V lost 4 bases to trimming and J lost 6 bases; unmatched junction nucleotides: 13. The CDR3 totals 15 residues. The DNA of the CDR3 is TGCGCCAGCAGCCCAGGCCCCGGAACAGGGGTCGAGCAGTACTTC. This gives the protein CASSPGPGTGVEQYF.

This sequence joins TRBV12-5 and TRBJ2-1; 11 nucleotides match TRBD2. The junction had 9 bases not matched to a gene; V was cut back by 5 bases and J by 9 bases. The CDR3 is 15 amino acids. Looked up from germline, CDR1 is LGHNT and CDR2 is FRNRAP. DNA for the CDR3: TGTGCTAGTGGTCCGGGACTAGCGGCGTTCGGTGAGCAGTTCTTC. Its protein product is CASGPGLAAFGEQFF.

The chain recombines TRBV18 with TRBJ1-1; 9 bases are shared with TRBD1. J was trimmed by 4 bases and V by 6 bases; bases with no gene match: 6. This CDR3 is built from 14 residues. CDR1 and CDR2 from the germline V gene are KGHSH and LQKENI. CDR3 residues: CASSPGTGLTEAFF. DNA of the CDR3: TGTGCCAGCTCCCCCGGGACAGGGCTCACTGAAGCTTTCTTT.

This clone was observed once. The rearrangement joins TRBV5-1 to TRBJ2-1; 8 nucleotides match TRBD2. Germline V gene lookup returns CDR1 SGHRS and CDR2 YFSETQ. J was trimmed by 0 bases and V by 7 bases; bases with no gene match: 9. The CDR3 consists of 16 residues. The CDR3 here is CASGNGGDLSYNEQFF. In DNA form, the CDR3 reads TGCGCCAGCGGGAACGGGGGGGACCTCTCCTACAATGAGCAGTTCTTC.

This chain connects TRBV7-2 to TRBJ1-2; tentatively, D is TRBD1 (5 bases). V lost 1 base and J lost 4, with 10 bases in between. There are 14 residues in the CDR3. Per the germline V gene, CDR1 is SGHTA and CDR2 is FQGNSA. The CDR3, as DNA: TGTGCCAGCAGCTTAGGACGGGGGGGCTATGGCTACACCTTC. Its translation is CASSLGRGGYGYTF.

The CDR3 reads CASSRFGNTEAFF. The CDR3, as DNA: TGTGCCAGCAGTAGGTTCGGGAACACTGAAGCTTTCTTT. The rearrangement links TRBV11-1 to TRBJ1-1; D is unclear. The V end was cut by 6 bases, the J end by 1 base, with 9 bases between. This CDR3 has 13 amino acids. The V gene's germline CDR1 is SGHAT and CDR2 FQDESV (reference sequence).

This chain joins TRBV28 and TRBJ1-2; TRBD1 matches at 10 bases. V lost 8 bases and J lost 7; bases outside the gene matches: 4. Germline loops: CDR1 MDHEN, CDR2 SYDVKM. The CDR3 is made up of 12 amino acids. The CDR3 sequence: CASGQGGLGYTF. The CDR3 nucleotides read TGTGCCAGCGGACAGGGGGGCCTTGGCTACACCTTC.

J is TRBJ2-1 and V is TRBV28; D uncertain. The V and J ends lost 1 base and 7 bases respectively, with 5 bases between them. The CDR3 consists of 12 residues. Germline V gene sequence: CDR1 MDHEN, CDR2 SYDVKM. CDR3 nucleotide sequence: TGTGCCAGCAGTTTATCCTGGAATGAGCAGTTCTTC. Protein product: CASSLSWNEQFF.

This clone is a singleton in its sample. V gene TRBV19 combines with J gene TRBJ2-1; TRBD2 matches at 9 bases. Trimming at V came to 4 bases and at J to 8 bases, leaving 12 bases not matched to a gene. The germline V gene has CDR1 LNHDA and CDR2 SQIVND (reference sequence). The length of the CDR3 is 16 residues. CDR3 nucleotides: TGTGCCAGTAGTAACCTAGCGGGAAGGGAAGGCGATGAGCAGTTCTTC. This translates into CASSNLAGREGDEQFF.

The chain combines TRBV11-1 with TRBJ2-1; 9 nucleotides agree with TRBD2. The CDR3 has 15 residues. With 7 bases clipped from V and 9 bases from J, the junction kept 13 bases outside the gene matches. Germline loops: CDR1 SGHAT, CDR2 FQDESV (reference sequence). For the CDR3, the DNA is TGTGCCAGCACCCCAGGACTAGCGAATTCGCGTGAGCAGTTCTTC. This encodes CASTPGLANSREQFF.

The rearrangement uses TRBV7-9 and TRBJ2-7; no clear D. With 5 bases removed from V and 2 bases from J, the gap between germline ends came to 13 bases. CDR3 length: 14 residues. CDR1 and CDR2 (germline): SEHNR, FQNEAQ (reference sequence). CDR3: CASSPPRHPYEQYF. DNA of the CDR3: TGTGCCAGCAGCCCCCCTCGGCACCCCTACGAGCAGTACTTC.

This clone was picked up one time. V and J are TRBV27 and TRBJ1-2, with D perhaps matching TRBD1 (5 bases). The germline V and J ends were trimmed by 8 bases and 5 bases, with 18 bases remaining between them. This CDR3 region has 14 residues. Looked up from germline, CDR1 is MNHEY and CDR2 is SMNVEV (reference sequence). The CDR3 sequence is CASRGWGARYGYTF. Here the CDR3 DNA reads TGTGCCAGCCGGGGATGGGGCGCTCGGTATGGCTACACCTTC.

The CDR3 loop is CSARTGEAFF. The CDR3 DNA sequence: TGCAGTGCTAGGACAGGGGAAGCTTTCTTT. The V call is TRBV20-1, the J call TRBJ1-1; 7 bases are shared with TRBD1. The CDR3 spans 10 residues. Looked up from germline, CDR1 is DFQATT and CDR2 is SNEGSKA (reference sequence). Germline trimming cut 3 bases from V and 8 bases from J; bases unmatched to any gene: 0.

The chain recombines TRBV5-8 with TRBJ2-5, with D maybe TRBD2 (5 bases). V was cut by 3 bases and J by 2 bases, with 14 bases left in between. CDR3 length: 15 residues. Germline CDR1 is SGHTS and CDR2 is YDEGEE. CDR3 amino acids: CASSSRARGQETQYF. CDR3 sequence (DNA): TGTGCCAGCAGCTCGAGGGCGAGAGGACAAGAGACCCAGTACTTC.

The genes are TRBV2 and TRBJ2-1; D may be TRBD1 or TRBD2 (6 bases each). From germline, CDR1 is SNHLY and CDR2 FYNNEI. The germline V and J ends were trimmed by 6 bases and 8 bases, with 20 bases remaining between them. CDR3 length: 15 amino acids. CDR3 amino acids: CASRRRGETRDEQFF. The CDR3 nucleotides read TGTGCCAGCAGAAGAAGGGGGGAAACACGGGATGAGCAGTTCTTC.

The rearrangement uses TRBV9 and TRBJ2-1; 12 bases match TRBD2. Losses at the gene ends were 7 bases for V and 5 bases for J; bases not matched to a gene: 4. CDR3 length: 14 amino acids. CDR1 is SGDLS and CDR2 is YYNGEE in the germline V gene. This chain's CDR3 is CASHLAGGHNEQFF. The CDR3 coding sequence is TGTGCCAGCCATCTAGCGGGAGGGCACAATGAGCAGTTCTTC.

CDR3 protein: CASRDPPGRPQHF. CDR3 bases: TGTGCCAGCAGAGACCCCCCCGGACGGCCCCAGCATTTT. The chain is built from TRBV28 and TRBJ1-5, with no clear D. Trimming pared 6 bases from V and 9 bases from J, leaving 15 bases between. Germline V gene data show CDR1 as MDHEN and CDR2 as SYDVKM. The CDR3 runs to 13 residues.

The chain couples TRBV28 to TRBJ1-1; D not resolved. Germline V gives CDR1 MDHEN, CDR2 SYDVKM. This CDR3 spans 14 amino acids. Trimming cost V 2 bases and J 3 bases, with 10 bases left between them. The CDR3 sequence: CASSLVGRHTEAFF. The CDR3 DNA follows: TGTGCCAGCAGTTTAGTCGGCCGACACACTGAAGCTTTCTTT.

The gene calls are TRBV5-1 and TRBJ2-2; 7 positions match TRBD1. Germline V gene sequence: CDR1 SGHRS, CDR2 YFSETQ. This CDR3 has 16 residues. With V trimmed by 4 bases and J by 6 bases, 12 bases remained unmatched. This CDR3 reads CASSGPTGFGAGELFF. In DNA, the CDR3 is TGCGCCAGCAGCGGGCCGACAGGGTTTGGCGCCGGGGAGCTGTTTTTT.

The chain carries TRBV30 and TRBJ2-3; D is perhaps TRBD2 (5 bases). The CDR3 is 16 residues long. CDR1 and CDR2 (germline): GTSNPN, SVGIG (reference sequence). The germline V and J ends were trimmed by 5 bases and 0 bases, with 18 bases remaining between them. CDR3 in DNA: TGTGCCTGGGGCCGGGGATCGCTCCCTAGCACAGATACGCAGTATTTT. The encoded protein is CAWGRGSLPSTDTQYF.

The chain couples TRBV7-3 to TRBJ1-2, with D possibly TRBD1 on 6 matching bases. The germline V gene encodes CDR1 SGHTA and CDR2 FQGTGA. The CDR3 totals 13 residues. Deletions cut 5 bases from V and 6 bases from J, with 13 bases between. In DNA form, the CDR3 reads TGTGCCAGCAGCCAAACAGGGTGGGATGGCTACACCTTC. It is translated as CASSQTGWDGYTF.

V is TRBV11-3 and J is TRBJ2-3; a weak D match, TRBD1 (5 bases). V shed 4 bases and J shed 0 bases, with 11 bases lying between them. In germline, CDR1 is SGHNT, CDR2 YENEEA. The CDR3 has 15 amino acids. This chain's CDR3 is CASSSPGPSTDTQYF. CDR3 in DNA: TGTGCCAGCAGCTCCCCAGGGCCTAGCACAGATACGCAGTATTTT.

With regard to this clone: The sample has other DNA sequences that encode this CDR3 too. The J gene is TRBJ1-5, the V gene TRBV28; 7 positions agree with TRBD1. The ends lost 5 bases at V and 5 bases at J; junction bases unmatched: 6. From germline, CDR1 is MDHEN and CDR2 SYDVKM. This CDR3 has 14 amino acids. CDR3 sequence reads: CASSPGQSHQPQHF. The CDR3 DNA reads TGTGCCAGCAGTCCGGGACAGAGTCATCAGCCCCAGCATTTT.

This chain joins TRBV28 and TRBJ1-1, with a weak D call TRBD1 (6 bases). The CDR3 contains 17 residues. Germline values: CDR1 MDHEN, CDR2 SYDVKM. V lost 0 bases and J lost 0, with 14 bases in between. CDR3 DNA: TGTGCCAGCAGTTTATGGGAGGGGGGAGGAGTGAACACTGAAGCTTTCTTT. Translating it yields CASSLWEGGGVNTEAFF.

This chain links TRBV7-9 with TRBJ2-7; maybe TRBD2 (6 bases). V shed 0 bases and J shed 3 bases, with 6 bases lying between them. The germline V gene encodes CDR1 SEHNR and CDR2 FQNEAQ (reference sequence). The CDR3 totals 13 residues. CDR3 region: CASSLAGGYEQYF. The CDR3 DNA reads as TGTGCCAGCAGCTTAGCGGGAGGCTACGAGCAGTACTTC.

As to this clone: This same CDR3 is encoded by further DNA sequences in the sample. The chain has TRBV15 and TRBJ2-1, with 7 nucleotides matching TRBD1. From germline, CDR1 is LNHNV and CDR2 YYDKDF (reference sequence). The V segment lost 1 base and the J segment 2 bases; nucleotides outside the gene matches: 2. CDR3 length equals 15 residues. The CDR3 loop reads CATSRGQGPYNEQFF. The CDR3 DNA is TGTGCCACCAGCAGAGGACAGGGACCCTACAATGAGCAGTTCTTC.